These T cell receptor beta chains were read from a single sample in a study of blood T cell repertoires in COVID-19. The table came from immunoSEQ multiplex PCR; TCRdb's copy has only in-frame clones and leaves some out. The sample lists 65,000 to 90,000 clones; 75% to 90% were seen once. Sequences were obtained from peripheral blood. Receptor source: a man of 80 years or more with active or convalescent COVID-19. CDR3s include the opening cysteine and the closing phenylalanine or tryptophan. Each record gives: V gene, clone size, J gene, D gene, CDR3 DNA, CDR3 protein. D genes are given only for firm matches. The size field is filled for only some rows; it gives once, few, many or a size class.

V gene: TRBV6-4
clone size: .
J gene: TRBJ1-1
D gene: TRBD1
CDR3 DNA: TGTGCCAGCAGGGAGGACAGGGCCGTCCCTGAAGCTTTCTTT
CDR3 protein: CASREDRAVPEAFF

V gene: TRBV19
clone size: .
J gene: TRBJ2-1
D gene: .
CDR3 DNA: TGTGCCAGTCGACGGAGTCCGGGGTTGAATGAGCAGTTCTTC
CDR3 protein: CASRRSPGLNEQFF

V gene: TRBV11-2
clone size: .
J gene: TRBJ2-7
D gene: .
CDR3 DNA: TGTGCCAGCAGCCGGCCGGAGGGGACGGGTTCCTACGAGCAGTACTTC
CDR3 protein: CASSRPEGTGSYEQYF

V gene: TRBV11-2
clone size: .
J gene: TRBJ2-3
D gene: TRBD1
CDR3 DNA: TGTGCCAGCAGCTTAGGCGCGACAGGGGGGAGAGATACGCAGTATTTT
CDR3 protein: CASSLGATGGRDTQYF

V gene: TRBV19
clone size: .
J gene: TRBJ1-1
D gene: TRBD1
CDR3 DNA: TGTGCCAGTAGAACAATGCCGGGACAGGGAGGAACTGAAGCTTTCTTT
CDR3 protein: CASRTMPGQGGTEAFF

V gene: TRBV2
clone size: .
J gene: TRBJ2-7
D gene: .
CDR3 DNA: TGTGCCAGCGCCATCCGGGACGAGCAGTACTTC
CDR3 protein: CASAIRDEQYF

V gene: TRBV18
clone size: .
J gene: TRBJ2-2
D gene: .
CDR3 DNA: TGTGCCAGCTCACCACCCGGCGGGGCGCGTGGGGAGCTGTTTTTT
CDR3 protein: CASSPPGGARGELFF

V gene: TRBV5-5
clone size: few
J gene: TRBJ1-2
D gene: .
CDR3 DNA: TGTGCCAGCAGCTTGGCAGGGCTTGGCTATGGCTACACCTTC
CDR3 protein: CASSLAGLGYGYTF

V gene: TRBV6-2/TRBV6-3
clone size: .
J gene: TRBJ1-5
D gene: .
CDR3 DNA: TGTGCCAGCAGTTACGCAGGGGGCAATCAGCCCCAGCATTTT
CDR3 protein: CASSYAGGNQPQHF

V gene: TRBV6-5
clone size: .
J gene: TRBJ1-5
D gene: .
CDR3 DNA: TGTGCCAGCAGTTACTCGTCAGGGCCGGACCAGCCCCAGCATTTT
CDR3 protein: CASSYSSGPDQPQHF

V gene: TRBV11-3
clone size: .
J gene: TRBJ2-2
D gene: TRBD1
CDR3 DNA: TGTGCCAGCAGAACGACAGGGTCGACCGGGGAGCTGTTTTTT
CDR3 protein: CASRTTGSTGELFF

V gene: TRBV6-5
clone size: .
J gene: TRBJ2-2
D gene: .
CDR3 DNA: TGTGCCAGCACGACAAGAACGGGGGCCGGGGAGCTGTTTTTT
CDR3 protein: CASTTRTGAGELFF

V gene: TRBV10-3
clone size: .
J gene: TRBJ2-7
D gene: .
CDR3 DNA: TGTGCCATCAGTGAGAGCGGCTACGAGCAGTACTTC
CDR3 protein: CAISESGYEQYF

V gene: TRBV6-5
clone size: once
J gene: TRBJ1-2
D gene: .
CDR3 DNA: TGTGCCAGCAGTTACGGGCAGCACTATGGCTACACCTTC
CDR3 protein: CASSYGQHYGYTF

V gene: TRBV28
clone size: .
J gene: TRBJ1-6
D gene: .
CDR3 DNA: TGTGCCAGCAACATAGGGGGGGCAGGGCATTCACCCCTCCACTTT
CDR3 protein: CASNIGGAGHSPLHF

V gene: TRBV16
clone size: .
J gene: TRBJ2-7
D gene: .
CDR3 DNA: TGTGCCAGCAGCCAGGACAGCTACGAGCAGTACTTC
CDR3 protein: CASSQDSYEQYF

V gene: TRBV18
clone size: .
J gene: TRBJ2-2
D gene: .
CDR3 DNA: TGTGCCAGCTCACCTGGCGGGACTTCGAACACCGGGGAGCTGTTTTTT
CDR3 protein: CASSPGGTSNTGELFF

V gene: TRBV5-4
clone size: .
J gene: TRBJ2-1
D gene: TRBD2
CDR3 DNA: TGTGCCAGCAGCCCCGGACTAGCGGGAGTCTCGGGGCAGTTCTTC
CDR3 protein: CASSPGLAGVSGQFF

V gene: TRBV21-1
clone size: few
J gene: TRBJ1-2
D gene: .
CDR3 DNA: TGTGCCAGCAGCAAAAGGGACAGGGGGCGTAACTATGGCTACACCTTC
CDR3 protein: CASSKRDRGRNYGYTF

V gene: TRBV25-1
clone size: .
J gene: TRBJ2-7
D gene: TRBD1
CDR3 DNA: TGTGCCAGCAGACAGGGGACCTACGAGCAGTACTTC
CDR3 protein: CASRQGTYEQYF

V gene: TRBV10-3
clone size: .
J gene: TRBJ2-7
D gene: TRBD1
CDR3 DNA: TGTGCCACCGCGGGTAGACAGGGGGTCTACGAGCAGTACTTC
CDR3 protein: CATAGRQGVYEQYF

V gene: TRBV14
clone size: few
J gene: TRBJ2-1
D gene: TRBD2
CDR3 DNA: TGTGCCAGCAGCCTGCCCCTAGCGGGAAAAGAGCAGTTCTTC
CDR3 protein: CASSLPLAGKEQFF

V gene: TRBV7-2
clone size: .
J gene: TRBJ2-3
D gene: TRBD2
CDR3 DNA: TGTGCCAGCATGCTAGCGGGGGGAGATACGCAGTATTTT
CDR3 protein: CASMLAGGDTQYF

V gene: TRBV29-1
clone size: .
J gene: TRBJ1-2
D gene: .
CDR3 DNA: TGCAGCGTTGAATACGGGACTTATGGCTACACCTTC
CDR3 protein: CSVEYGTYGYTF

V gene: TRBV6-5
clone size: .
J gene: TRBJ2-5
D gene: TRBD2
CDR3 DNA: TGTGCCAGCAGTTACCGCGGGAGGGAGACCCAGTACTTC
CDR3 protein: CASSYRGRETQYF

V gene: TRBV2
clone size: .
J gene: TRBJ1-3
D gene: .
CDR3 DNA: TGTGCCAGCAGTTTCGACAGGCCCTCAAGGGGCTCTGGAAACACCATATATTTT
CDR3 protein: CASSFDRPSRGSGNTIYF

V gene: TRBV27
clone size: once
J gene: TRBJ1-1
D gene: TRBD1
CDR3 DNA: TGTGCCAGCAGTTTACGCCGGACAGGGGATGAAGCTTTCTTT
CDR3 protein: CASSLRRTGDEAFF

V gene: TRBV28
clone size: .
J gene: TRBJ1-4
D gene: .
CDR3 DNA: TGTGCCAGCAGTTTCGAACGAGATGCAACTAATGAAAAACTGTTTTTT
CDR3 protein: CASSFERDATNEKLFF

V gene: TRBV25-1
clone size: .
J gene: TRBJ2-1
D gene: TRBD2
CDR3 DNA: TGTGCCAGCAGTGACTTGACTAGCGGGAGGCGTAATGAGCAGTTCTTC
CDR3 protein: CASSDLTSGRRNEQFF

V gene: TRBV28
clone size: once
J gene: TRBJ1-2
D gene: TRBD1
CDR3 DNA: TGTGCCAGCAGTTACAGGGGTTATGGCTACACCTTC
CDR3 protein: CASSYRGYGYTF

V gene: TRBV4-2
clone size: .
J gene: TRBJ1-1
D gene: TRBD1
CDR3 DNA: TGTGCCAGCGCCCCCCGGACAGGGGGGAACACTGAAGCTTTCTTT
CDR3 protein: CASAPRTGGNTEAFF

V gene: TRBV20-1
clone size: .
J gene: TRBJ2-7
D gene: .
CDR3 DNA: TGCAGTGCTAGAGGGACACTCGAGCAGTACTTC
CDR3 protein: CSARGTLEQYF

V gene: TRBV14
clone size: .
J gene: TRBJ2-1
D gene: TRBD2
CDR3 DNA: TGTGCCAGCAGCCAAGATATCGTCCGCGGGAGGAGGATTGAGCAGTTCTTC
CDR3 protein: CASSQDIVRGRRIEQFF

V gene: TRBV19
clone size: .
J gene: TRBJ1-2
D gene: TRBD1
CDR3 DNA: TGTGCCAGTAGTGCCACCGGGACAGCAATCTATGGCTACACCTTC
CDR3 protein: CASSATGTAIYGYTF

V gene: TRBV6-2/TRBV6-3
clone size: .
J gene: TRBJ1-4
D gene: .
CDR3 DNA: TGTGCCAGCAGTTCGGGACACCCTAATGAAAAACTGTTTTTT
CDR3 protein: CASSSGHPNEKLFF

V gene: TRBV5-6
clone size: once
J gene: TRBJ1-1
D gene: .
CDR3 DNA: TGTGCCAGCAGCTGGAGGGTGACTGAAGCTTTCTTT
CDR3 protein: CASSWRVTEAFF

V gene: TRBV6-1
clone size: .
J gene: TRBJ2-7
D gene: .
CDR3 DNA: TGTGCCAGCAGTGAATCCTGGGGCGGTGAGCAGTACTTC
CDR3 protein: CASSESWGGEQYF

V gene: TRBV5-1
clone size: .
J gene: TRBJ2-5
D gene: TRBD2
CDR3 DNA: TGCGCCAGCAGCTTTGGACGTGCGGGAGGATTGAACCAAGAGACCCAGTACTTC
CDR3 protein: CASSFGRAGGLNQETQYF

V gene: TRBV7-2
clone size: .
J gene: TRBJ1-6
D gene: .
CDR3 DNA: TGTGCCAGCAGTCCGACCCTAGTCGGATCACCCCTCCACTTT
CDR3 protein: CASSPTLVGSPLHF

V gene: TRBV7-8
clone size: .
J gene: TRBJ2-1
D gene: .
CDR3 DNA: TGTGCCAGCAGCCCCGTGGCGGGCTCCTACAATGAGCAGTTCTTC
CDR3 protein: CASSPVAGSYNEQFF

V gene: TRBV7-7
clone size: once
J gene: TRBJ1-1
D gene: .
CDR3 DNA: TGTGCCAGCGACCCGGGGGAAAACACTGAAGCTTTCTTT
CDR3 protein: CASDPGENTEAFF

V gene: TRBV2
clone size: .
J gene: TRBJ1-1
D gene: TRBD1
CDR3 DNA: TGTGCCAGCAGATACAGGGGGCGGGACACTGAAGCTTTCTTT
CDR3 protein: CASRYRGRDTEAFF

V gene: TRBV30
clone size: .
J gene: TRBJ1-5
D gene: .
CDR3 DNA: TGTGCCTGGAGTCGTGGGGGGGGGTCCCAGCATTTT
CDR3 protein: CAWSRGGGSQHF

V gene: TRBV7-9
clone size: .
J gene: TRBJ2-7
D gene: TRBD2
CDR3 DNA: TGTGCCAGCAGCCTGTGGACTAGCGGCTACGAGCAGTACTTC
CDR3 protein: CASSLWTSGYEQYF

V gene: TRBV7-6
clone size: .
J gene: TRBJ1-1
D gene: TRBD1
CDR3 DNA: TGTGCCAGCAGCATCGGGACAGGGGTTCTGACTGAAGCTTTCTTT
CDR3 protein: CASSIGTGVLTEAFF

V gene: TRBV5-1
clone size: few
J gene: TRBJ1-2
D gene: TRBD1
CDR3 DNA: TGCGCCAGCAGCCCTGGGACAGGGGGACACGGCTACACCTTC
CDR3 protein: CASSPGTGGHGYTF

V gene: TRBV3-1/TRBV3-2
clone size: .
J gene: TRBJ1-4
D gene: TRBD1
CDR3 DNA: TGTGCCAGCAGCCAAACAGGGGGCGTTGAAAAACTGTTTTTT
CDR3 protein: CASSQTGGVEKLFF

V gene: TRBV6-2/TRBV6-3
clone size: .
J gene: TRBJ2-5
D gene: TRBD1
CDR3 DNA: TGTGCCAGCAGCCTAAAGGGACAGGGGAGAGAGACCCAGTACTTC
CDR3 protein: CASSLKGQGRETQYF

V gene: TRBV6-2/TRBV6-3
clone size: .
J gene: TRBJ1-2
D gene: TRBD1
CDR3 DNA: TGTGCCAGCAGTGGACAGGTCCTCAACTATGGCTACACCTTC
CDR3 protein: CASSGQVLNYGYTF

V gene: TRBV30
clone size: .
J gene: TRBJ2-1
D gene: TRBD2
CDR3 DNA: TGTGCCTGGAGATTGACTAGCGGGAAGGCGTTCTTC
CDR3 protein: CAWRLTSGKAFF

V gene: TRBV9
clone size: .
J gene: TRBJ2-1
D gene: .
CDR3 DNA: .
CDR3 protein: CASSVGGGAEFF

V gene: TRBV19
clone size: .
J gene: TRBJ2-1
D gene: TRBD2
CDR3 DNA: TGTGCCAGCCAACGGGGCGGGGGGTACAATGAGCAGTTCTTC
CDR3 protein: CASQRGGGYNEQFF

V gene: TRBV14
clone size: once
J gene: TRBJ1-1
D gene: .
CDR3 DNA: TGTGCCAGCAGCCAAGGGACAGCGAACACTGAAGCTTTCTTT
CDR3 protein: CASSQGTANTEAFF

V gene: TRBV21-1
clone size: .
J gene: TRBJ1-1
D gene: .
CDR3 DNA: TGTGCCAGCAGCTCCTCCCGGGAAAAGGGGAGGATGGTGAACACTGAAGCTTTCTTT
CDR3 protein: CASSSSREKGRMVNTEAFF

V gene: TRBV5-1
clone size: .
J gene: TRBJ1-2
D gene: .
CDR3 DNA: TGCGCCAGCAGCTTGGGGACTTTACTGAGGGGGAATGGCTACACCTTC
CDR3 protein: CASSLGTLLRGNGYTF